The 16 T cell receptor beta chains below were found in one sample sequenced in a study of CD8 T cells in acute hepatitis C reinfection. Here immunoSEQ multiplex PCR was the method, and the copy in TCRdb shows in-frame clones only, minus some. The sample lists over 30,000 clones, roughly 88% occurring once. Time point specified: naive CD8 control sorted from an acute-time-point sample. Sequencing was carried out using naive CD8+ T cells from PBMCs. These receptors were obtained from a woman between 18 and 29 years old who spontaneously cleared hepatitis C infection.

The V call is TRBV9, the J call TRBJ2-5; TRBD2 is a possible D gene (6 bases). Germline V CDR1 and CDR2: SGDLS, YYNGEE. V was shortened by 0 bases and J by 5 bases, with 11 bases between the two germline ends. This CDR3 comprises 14 residues. The CDR3 nucleotides are TGTGCCAGCAGCGTAGACGGGGGATGGGAGACCCAGTACTTC. As protein: CASSVDGGWETQYF.

J is TRBJ1-5 and V is TRBV4-1; D remains ambiguous. In germline, CDR1 is MGHRA, CDR2 YSYEKL. Trimming stripped 1 base from V and 6 bases from J, with 10 bases between. The CDR3 runs 14 residues. Written as DNA, the CDR3 is TGCGCCAGCAGCCAAGTGGGGTTGGGTCAGCCCCAGCATTTT. Its protein is CASSQVGLGQPQHF.

The chain links TRBV18 to TRBJ2-7; tentative D call: TRBD1 (6 bases). The CDR3 sequence is 13 residues long. Germline loops: CDR1 KGHSH, CDR2 LQKENI. V lost 3 bases, J lost 2 bases, and 8 bases lay in between. The CDR3 reads CASSPDSTYEQYF. The CDR3 bases are TGTGCCAGCTCACCGGACAGCACCTACGAGCAGTACTTC.

The V gene is TRBV6-1, the J gene TRBJ2-1; perhaps TRBD2 as D (6 bases). This CDR3 contains 16 residues. The V gene's germline CDR1 is MNHNS and CDR2 SASEGT. Trimming took 4 bases from V and 10 from J, leaving 23 bases between them. CDR3 nucleotides: TGTGCCAGCAGTGGCCCCTGGGGGGAGGCCCGGTTAGAGCAGTTCTTC. Encoded protein: CASSGPWGEARLEQFF.

The gene calls are TRBV27 and TRBJ2-1; 10 bases are a match to TRBD2. Per germline, CDR1 MNHEY and CDR2 SMNVEV (reference sequence). J lost 7 bases, V lost 4 bases, and 10 bases had no gene match. The CDR3 loop spans 16 amino acids. Written as DNA, the CDR3 is TGTGCCAGCAGTTCCCGAGCGGGAGGGCCGGGGAATGAGCAGTTCTTC. It encodes CASSSRAGGPGNEQFF.

This clone was observed a few times. The rearrangement links TRBV5-4 to TRBJ1-1; the D gene is possibly TRBD1 (5 bases). This CDR3 contains 14 residues. V lost 4 bases and J lost 2, with 12 bases in between. The germline V gene encodes CDR1 SGHNT and CDR2 YYREEE (reference sequence). The CDR3 DNA reads as TGTGCCAGCAGCAACCGGGACCTTAACACTGAAGCTTTCTTT. Protein product: CASSNRDLNTEAFF.

The rearrangement links TRBV2 to TRBJ2-7; D gene ambiguous. The V and J ends lost 3 bases and 1 base respectively, with 10 bases between them. CDR1 and CDR2 (germline): SNHLY, FYNNEI. The CDR3 consists of 14 residues. CDR3 loop: CASSDGTFSYEQYF. CDR3 coding DNA: TGTGCCAGCAGTGACGGTACGTTTTCCTACGAGCAGTACTTC.

The CDR3 bases are TGTGCCAGCAGTGTGGAGGCGACTACAGACTACTATGGCTACACCTTC. Amino acids: CASSVEATTDYYGYTF. The chain is built from TRBV6-1 and TRBJ1-2; the D is unclear. Germline V gene data show CDR1 as MNHNS and CDR2 as SASEGT. CDR3 length equals 16 residues. V dropped 4 bases and J dropped 3 bases, with 18 bases sitting between them.

Remarks on this clone: Other DNA variants within this sample encode the same CDR3. This chain links TRBV9 with TRBJ2-2; D gene unclear. Trimming took off 2 bases at V and 2 bases at J, with 1 base between the two ends. From germline, CDR1 is SGDLS and CDR2 YYNGEE. This CDR3 spans 12 amino acids. CDR3 sequence reads: CASSVNTGELFF. DNA for the CDR3: TGTGCCAGCAGCGTTAACACCGGGGAGCTGTTTTTT.

The V gene is TRBV9, the J gene TRBJ2-2, with 10 bases fitting TRBD1. The V gene end was trimmed by 1 base and the J gene end by 5 bases; junction bases not matched to a gene: 11. The CDR3 totals 18 residues. Germline V gene data show CDR1 as SGDLS and CDR2 as YYNGEE. CDR3 protein: CASSVRGTGVYLTGELFF. The CDR3 nucleotides are TGTGCCAGCAGCGTAAGGGGGACAGGGGTATATCTTACCGGGGAGCTGTTTTTT. Looking up the rest from reference TRBV9 and TRBJ2-2 gives the full variable domain: DSGVTQTPKHLITATGQRVTLRCSPRSGDLSVYWYQQSLDQGLQFLIQYYNGEERAKGNILERFSAQQFPDLHSELNLSSLELGDSALYFCASSVRGTGVYLTGELFFGEGSRLTVL.

The rearrangement joins TRBV6-5 to TRBJ2-2; D remains unclear. This CDR3 is built from 12 residues. Germline values: CDR1 MNHEY, CDR2 SVGAGI. The V end was cut by 2 bases, the J end by 10 bases, with 8 bases between. As DNA, the CDR3 is TGTGCCAGCAGTTACCCGGGCGAGGAGCTGTTTTTT. Protein: CASSYPGEELFF.

The DNA for the CDR3 is TGTGCCAGCAGTGCAAGCCGGGACAGCTCCTACGAGCAGTACTTC. Protein sequence: CASSASRDSSYEQYF. The chain joins TRBV25-1 to TRBJ2-7; 7 bases map to TRBD1. CDR1 is MGHDK, CDR2 SYGVNS, per germline. The CDR3 spans 15 residues. With V trimmed by 4 bases and J by 0 bases, 6 bases remained unmatched.

The V and J genes are TRBV11-1 and TRBJ2-1; D is tentatively TRBD1 or TRBD2 (5 bases each). The CDR3 contains 16 residues. With 6 bases removed from V and 0 bases from J, the gap between germline ends came to 15 bases. From germline, CDR1 is SGHAT and CDR2 FQDESV (reference sequence). The DNA of the CDR3 is TGTGCCAGCAGGCGACCCGGGACCCACTCCTACAATGAGCAGTTCTTC. It encodes CASRRPGTHSYNEQFF.

This clone was detected once. This chain links TRBV7-2 with TRBJ1-2; no clear D. The V end was cut by 10 bases, the J end by 4 bases, with 16 bases between. CDR1 and CDR2 (germline): SGHTA, FQGNSA. The CDR3 has 13 residues. The CDR3 bases are TGTGCCAACACCCCCAGGTGCGGCTATGGCTACACCTTC. Translated, it gives CANTPRCGYGYTF.

The chain is built from TRBV4-1 and TRBJ2-1, with D unresolved. The ends were cut back, 1 base at V and 8 bases at J, with 9 bases in the middle. The germline V gene encodes CDR1 MGHRA and CDR2 YSYEKL. The CDR3 covers 13 residues. As DNA, the CDR3 is TGCGCCAGCAGCCAAGGGCGTCTGGATGAGCAGTTCTTC. It specifies CASSQGRLDEQFF.

The chain couples TRBV7-9 to TRBJ2-7, with TRBD1 as a possible D gene (5 bases). Germline values: CDR1 SEHNR, CDR2 FQNEAQ (reference sequence). Trimming took off 5 bases at V and 3 bases at J, with 14 bases between the two ends. The CDR3 has 14 amino acids. The CDR3 DNA follows: TGTGCCAGCAGCCCCTCCGTGGACAACTACGAGCAGTACTTC. Translation gives CASSPSVDNYEQYF.